The TCR beta chain described here comes from a study of T cells in Graves' hyperthyroidism and ophthalmopathy. This clonotype was seen ten or more times. RNA transcripts yielded amplified TCR beta CDR3 regions. HTBI primers were the set used in a first-round RT-PCR of the TCR CDR3. Using its own MiXCR run on the multiplex PCR reads, TCRdb lists one record per CDR3 protein. This table holds about 520,000 distinct CDR3 sequences, less than 25% found once. This TCR was recovered from a woman in her thirties with Graves' ophthalmopathy. The sample comprised blood.

The CDR3 nucleotides are TGTGCCAGCAGGGACAGGGGGCGCGCCAACGTCCTGACTTTC. Its protein product is CASRDRGRANVLTF. The chain is built from TRBV6-2 or TRBV6-3 and TRBJ2-6; 11 bases agree with TRBD1. Per the germline V gene, CDR1 is MNHEY and CDR2 is SVGEGT. V trimming: 6 bases; J trimming: 7 bases; junction bases outside the gene matches: 2. This CDR3 spans 14 amino acids.